These 25 T cell receptor beta chains came from one sample sequenced in a study of T cells in Graves' hyperthyroidism and ophthalmopathy. The investigators amplified TCR beta CDR3 regions from RNA transcripts. First-round RT-PCR of the TCR CDR3 relied on the HTBI primer set. TCRdb recomputed calls from the multiplex PCR reads with MiXCR, one row per CDR3 protein. The table includes 300,000 to 450,000 distinct CDR3 sequences, 15% to 19% detected once. The sample was blood. These receptors were collected from a woman in her late teens or twenties with Graves' hyperthyroidism that later progressed to Graves' ophthalmopathy.

This clonotype appeared many times. The chain links TRBV18 to TRBJ2-3; D ambiguous. The germline gives CDR1 KGHSH, CDR2 LQKENI. This CDR3 region has 12 residues. The ends were cut back, 5 bases at V and 4 bases at J, with 7 bases in the middle. The CDR3 reads CASSSRADTQYF. As DNA, the CDR3 is TGTGCCAGCTCATCACGTGCAGATACGCAGTATTTT.

This clonotype showed up just a few times. The DNA for the CDR3 is TGTGCCAGCTCACCCTCGGGACTAGCGGGGAACACCGGGGAGCTGTTTTTT. Translation gives CASSPSGLAGNTGELFF. The chain combines TRBV18 with TRBJ2-2; TRBD2 matches at 12 bases. V lost 3 bases and J lost 1; bases outside the gene matches: 3. The CDR3 is made up of 17 amino acids. Germline V gene lookup returns CDR1 KGHSH and CDR2 LQKENI. The full variable domain, completed using reference TRBV18 and TRBJ2-2, is NAGVMQNPRHLVRRRGQEARLRCSPMKGHSHVYWYRQLPEEGLKFMVYLQKENIIDESGMPKERFSAEFPKEGPSILRIQQVVRGDSAAYFCASSPSGLAGNTGELFFGEGSRLTVL.

This clonotype was picked up many times. The chain combines TRBV4-2 with TRBJ1-2; 7 bases agree with TRBD1. CDR3 size: 15 residues. The ends lost 5 bases at V and 6 bases at J; junction bases unmatched: 12. Germline loops: CDR1 LGHNA, CDR2 YNFKEQ. The CDR3 loop reads CASSSMTGSVDGYTF. In DNA form, the CDR3 reads TGTGCCAGCAGCTCCATGACAGGGTCCGTAGATGGCTACACCTTC.

This clonotype was seen a few times. The rearrangement links TRBV20-1 to TRBJ1-5; the match to TRBD1 covers 9 bases. V was clipped by 6 bases and J by 3 bases; unmatched bases: 12. Germline V gene sequence: CDR1 DFQATT, CDR2 SNEGSKA (reference sequence). The CDR3 totals 16 residues. The CDR3 sequence: CSAKSPGQGFNQPQHF. Written as DNA, the CDR3 is TGCAGTGCAAAAAGTCCGGGACAGGGATTCAATCAGCCCCAGCATTTT.

The table lists this clonotype with many counts. The rearrangement joins TRBV27 to TRBJ1-1, with D hard to call. V was cut by 3 bases and J by 2 bases, with 7 bases left in between. CDR3 length: 13 residues. The germline V gene encodes CDR1 MNHEY and CDR2 SMNVEV (reference sequence). The CDR3: CASSFSSNTEAFF. In nucleotides, the CDR3 is TGTGCCAGCAGTTTTAGCAGTAACACTGAAGCTTTCTTT.

This clonotype was seen at least ten times. The genes are TRBV20-1 and TRBJ2-1; TRBD2 aligns across 8 bases. V shed 4 bases, J shed 10 bases, and the junction held 6 bases outside the gene matches. The CDR3 has 12 amino acids. The germline V gene has CDR1 DFQATT and CDR2 SNEGSKA (reference sequence). This chain's CDR3 is CSAIDAGGEQFF. The CDR3 DNA reads as TGCAGTGCTATCGACGCGGGAGGAGAGCAGTTCTTC.

There are a few counts of this clonotype. V and J are TRBV27 and TRBJ2-3, with 9 bases fitting TRBD2. Germline V gives CDR1 MNHEY, CDR2 SMNVEV (reference sequence). This CDR3 contains 16 residues. The V gene end was trimmed by 1 base and the J gene end by 6 bases; junction bases not matched to a gene: 8. The CDR3 bases are TGTGCCAGCAGTTTATTTGCGGGAGGGTCGGGGGATACGCAGTATTTT. It is translated as CASSLFAGGSGDTQYF.

This clonotype was counted at least ten times. The V gene is TRBV28, the J gene TRBJ2-5, with D tentatively TRBD1 (6 bases). This CDR3 has 11 amino acids. Trimming left V 7 bases short and J 5 bases short, with 8 bases between. CDR1 is MDHEN, CDR2 SYDVKM, per germline. The CDR3 spells CASNTGETQYF. CDR3 sequence (DNA): TGTGCCAGCAATACAGGGGAGACCCAGTACTTC. Full variable domain (missing parts from reference TRBV28 and TRBJ2-5): DVKVTQSSRYLVKRTGEKVFLECVQDMDHENMFWYRQDPGLGLRLIYFSYDVKMKEKGDIPEGYSVSREKKERFSLILESASTNQTSMYLCASNTGETQYFGPGTRLLVL.

For this clonotype: With a much larger clone just one base away, this may be a read error. J is TRBJ2-7 and V is TRBV5-1; 9 bases map to TRBD2. CDR1 SGHRS and CDR2 YFSETQ come from the germline V gene. The CDR3 is made up of 17 amino acids. CDR3 bases: TGCGCCAGCAGCTTTGTGTCTAGCGGGGTGAGCTCCTACGAGCCGTACTTC. Translated, it gives CASSFVSSGVSSYEPYF.

This clonotype was seen only a few times. This chain links TRBV6-1 with TRBJ2-2, with D maybe TRBD2 (5 bases). The ends were cut back, 6 bases at V and 2 bases at J, with 10 bases in the middle. The germline V gene encodes CDR1 MNHNS and CDR2 SASEGT. The CDR3 has 14 residues. CDR3 in DNA: TGTGCCAGCAGAACCGGGGTAAACACCGGGGAGCTGTTTTTT. Its protein product is CASRTGVNTGELFF.

There are many counts of this clonotype. The chain links TRBV4-3 to TRBJ2-1, with 7 nucleotides matching TRBD1. This CDR3 is 15 amino acids long. Trimming cost V 3 bases and J 1 base; bases outside gene matches: 3. CDR1 and CDR2 from the germline V gene are LGHNA and YSLEER. The CDR3 sequence is CASSHEGQSYNEQFF. The CDR3 nucleotides are TGCGCCAGCAGCCATGAGGGACAGTCCTACAATGAGCAGTTCTTC.

The chain joins TRBV20-1 to TRBJ2-1; 14 nucleotides match TRBD2. Germline assignment: CDR1 DFQATT and CDR2 SNEGSKA (reference sequence). The CDR3 has 15 residues. V dropped 3 bases and J dropped 9; count of bases not matched to a gene: 7. DNA of the CDR3: TGCAGTGCTAGGATCGGGACTAGCGGGAGTGGTGAGCAGTTCTTC. Translated: CSARIGTSGSGEQFF.

This clonotype was seen repeatedly, ten times or more. The rearrangement links TRBV6-1 to TRBJ1-5, with unresolved D. V was pared by 3 bases and J by 4 bases, with 4 bases between. This CDR3 has 12 residues. The V gene's germline CDR1 is MNHNS and CDR2 SASEGT. CDR3 amino acids: CASSDWNQPQHF. CDR3 bases: TGTGCCAGCAGTGATTGGAATCAGCCCCAGCATTTT.

As to this clonotype: One end of the junction fails to match germline, which may point to a read error. V gene TRBV6-2 or TRBV6-3 combines with J gene TRBJ2-7; D may be TRBD1 or TRBD2 (6 bases each). The CDR3 length is 16 residues. Germline CDR1 is MNHEY and CDR2 is SVGEGT. The DNA of the CDR3 is TGTGTCAGCAGTTACTCGCCTGGAGGGGGTCCCTACGAGCAGTACTTC. Protein sequence: CVSSYSPGGGPYEQYF.

This clonotype was seen many times. The chain carries TRBV28 and TRBJ1-1; D remains ambiguous. The CDR3 extends over 13 amino acids. Germline values: CDR1 MDHEN, CDR2 SYDVKM. V was cut by 2 bases and J by 4 bases, with 8 bases left in between. CDR3 sequence (DNA): TGTGCCAGCAGTTTAGCGGGGTCCACTGAAGCTTTCTTT. Amino acid sequence: CASSLAGSTEAFF.

This clonotype was recorded at least ten times. The chain carries TRBV2 and TRBJ2-7; tentatively, D is TRBD1 or TRBD2 (5 bases each). V lost 2 bases and J 4 bases, leaving 18 bases between the germline ends. The CDR3 is 16 amino acids. CDR1 SNHLY and CDR2 FYNNEI come from the germline V gene. The CDR3 DNA follows: TGTGCCAGCAGTGAACGTTTGGGGGAAACAATTTACGAGCAGTACTTC. As protein: CASSERLGETIYEQYF. Full variable domain (rest looked up from reference TRBV2 and TRBJ2-7): EPEVTQTPSHQVTQMGQEVILRCVPISNHLYFYWYRQILGQKVEFLVSFYNNEISEKSEIFDDQFSVERPDGSNFTLKIRSTKLEDSAMYFCASSERLGETIYEQYFGPGTRLTVT.

This clonotype was seen many times. V and J are TRBV27 and TRBJ1-2; no reliable D call. Trimming stripped 3 bases from V and 2 bases from J, with 10 bases between. Germline-derived CDR1 and CDR2 are MNHEY and SMNVEV (reference sequence). The CDR3 sequence is 14 residues long. The CDR3 loop is CASSLFGGNYGYTF. The CDR3 nucleotides read TGTGCCAGCAGTTTGTTTGGAGGGAACTATGGCTACACCTTC.

In its sample, this clonotype was seen many times. The rearrangement uses TRBV11-2 and TRBJ2-5; TRBD2 aligns across 8 bases. J gave up 5 bases and V 4 bases, and 6 bases lay outside the gene matches. The CDR3 covers 14 residues. CDR1 and CDR2 (germline): SGHAT, FQNNGV. CDR3 nucleotides: TGTGCCAGCAGCTCAATGACTAGCGAGGAGACCCAGTACTTC. Protein sequence: CASSSMTSEETQYF. Full variable domain (remainder filled in from reference TRBV11-2 and TRBJ2-5): EAGVAQSPRYKIIEKRQSVAFWCNPISGHATLYWYQQILGQGPKLLIQFQNNGVVDDSQLPKDRFSAERLKGVDSTLKIQPAKLEDSAVYLCASSSMTSEETQYFGPGTRLLVL.

This clonotype was recorded at least ten times. The V gene is TRBV20-1, the J gene TRBJ2-3; 11 positions agree with TRBD2. CDR1 and CDR2 from the germline V gene are DFQATT and SNEGSKA (reference sequence). Trimming removed 0 bases from V and 0 bases from J; junction bases left unmatched: 5. The CDR3 sequence is 17 residues long. The CDR3 here is CSAREMTSGTSTDTQYF. The CDR3 DNA is TGCAGTGCTAGAGAAATGACTAGCGGGACTAGCACAGATACGCAGTATTTT.

This clonotype was observed many times. Relative to the germline gene, one junction end is altered; a read error may explain this. The gene calls are TRBV28 and TRBJ1-5; D remains ambiguous. Germline CDR1 reads MDHEN; CDR2 reads SYDVKM. This CDR3 region has 10 residues. This chain's CDR3 is CASRKIDLDF. The DNA of the CDR3 is TGTGCCAGCAGAAAAATCGATCTGGATTTT.

V is TRBV27 and J is TRBJ2-1; 15 nucleotides agree with TRBD2. J was trimmed by 7 bases and V by 6 bases; bases with no gene match: 13. Per the germline V gene, CDR1 is MNHEY and CDR2 is SMNVEV (reference sequence). The CDR3 length is 18 residues. The CDR3 region has the DNA TGTGCCAGCAGGGGACTAGCGGGAGGTATTAAGGGTTGGAATGAGCAGTTCTTC. Translation: CASRGLAGGIKGWNEQFF.

In DNA form, the CDR3 reads TGCAGTGCTAGACCGGGTGGAGGATTTGGCTACACCTTC. Translated, it gives CSARPGGGFGYTF. This rearrangement joins TRBV20-1 to TRBJ1-2; D is unclear. The CDR3 runs 13 residues. The V and J ends lost 2 bases and 7 bases respectively, with 14 bases between them. CDR1 and CDR2 (germline): DFQATT, SNEGSKA (reference sequence).

Note on this clonotype: A much larger clone sits a single nucleotide away, making a read error possible. This chain links TRBV27 with TRBJ1-2; D unresolved. Germline CDR1 is MNHEY and CDR2 is SMNVEV (reference sequence). CDR3 length equals 13 residues. CDR3 in DNA: TGTGCCAACAGTTTACTCGCTCGGGAGGGCTACACCTTC. Residues: CANSLLAREGYTF.

In this sample, this clonotype turned up many times. J is TRBJ1-3 and V is TRBV11-2; the match to TRBD1 covers 9 bases. The J segment lost 8 bases and the V segment lost 4 bases, leaving 6 bases of the junction unmatched. Germline V gene sequence: CDR1 SGHAT, CDR2 FQNNGV. The CDR3 sequence is 14 residues long. The CDR3 coding sequence is TGTGCCAGCAGCTCGGGACAGGGCGAATACACCATATATTTT. Translation gives CASSSGQGEYTIYF.

This chain links TRBV5-1 with TRBJ1-2; 7 bases agree with TRBD1. V shed 2 bases and J 7 bases; nucleotides not matched to a gene: 14. The CDR3 spans 16 residues. Per germline, CDR1 SGHRS and CDR2 YFSETQ. As DNA, the CDR3 is TGCGCCAGCAGCTTATCTTTGCGGCAGGGGGTAGGTGGCTACACCTTC. Its translation: CASSLSLRQGVGGYTF.